This entry lists 25 T cell receptor beta chains sequenced from one sample in a study of early T cells in non-severe SARS-CoV-2 infection. TCRdb itself ran the 5' RACE reads through MiXCR, one entry per CDR3 protein. Here the sample spans about 30,000 distinct CDR3 sequences, about 3.9% being singletons. The material sequenced was whole blood. These receptors were collected from an adult who was a healthcare worker with PCR-confirmed SARS-CoV-2 infection or an uninfected control (not recorded which).

This clonotype was seen repeatedly, ten times or more. The junction and the germline gene differ at one end; a read error may be behind it. The V and J genes are TRBV7-7 and TRBJ2-3; D unclear. The CDR3 totals 15 residues. CDR1 is SSHAT, CDR2 FNYEAQ, per germline (reference sequence). CDR3 DNA sequence: TGTGCTAGCAGCCGCCAAGGCCAGGGCACAGATACGCAGTATTTT. Translation: CASSRQGQGTDTQYF.

This clonotype was counted only a few times. The chain carries TRBV5-1 and TRBJ2-3; D is uncertain. The CDR3 length is 13 residues. V was pared by 4 bases and J by 1 base, with 7 bases between. Germline V gives CDR1 SGHRS, CDR2 YFSETQ. In nucleotides, the CDR3 is TGCGCCAGCAGCGAGAGACGCACAGATACGCAGTATTTT. This gives the protein CASSERRTDTQYF.

In its sample, this clonotype was seen many times. The rearrangement joins TRBV7-2 to TRBJ1-5, with a weak D call TRBD1 (5 bases). Trimming removed 3 bases from V and 3 bases from J, with 12 bases in between. The CDR3 consists of 15 residues. Germline V gene data show CDR1 as SGHTA and CDR2 as FQGNSA. The CDR3 reads CASSLGWGPNQPQHF. CDR3 in DNA: TGTGCCAGCAGCTTGGGGTGGGGCCCCAATCAGCCCCAGCATTTT.

This clonotype has ten or more counts. CDR3 region: CASSLLSGQRMDSPLHF. In DNA, the CDR3 is TGCGCCAGCAGCTTGCTTTCGGGGCAGCGGATGGATTCACCCCTCCACTTT. This sequence joins TRBV5-1 and TRBJ1-6; maybe TRBD1 (5 bases). V lost 1 base and J 8 bases, leaving 19 bases between the germline ends. The CDR3 contains 17 residues. Germline V gene lookup returns CDR1 SGHRS and CDR2 YFSETQ.

This clonotype was recorded many times. The gene calls are TRBV19 and TRBJ2-3; D perhaps matches TRBD2 (6 bases). Trimming pared 5 bases from V and 4 bases from J, leaving 13 bases between. Germline CDR1 reads LNHDA; CDR2 reads SQIVND (reference sequence). The CDR3 is made up of 14 amino acids. CDR3: CASSFAGRADTQYF. The CDR3 coding sequence is TGTGCCAGTAGTTTTGCGGGACGGGCAGATACGCAGTATTTT.

In its sample, this clonotype was seen many times. The genes are TRBV29-1 and TRBJ2-5, with D maybe TRBD1 (5 bases). The CDR3 sequence is 12 residues long. Germline V gene data show CDR1 as SQVTM and CDR2 as ANQGSEA. V lost 7 bases and J 2 bases, leaving 11 bases between the germline ends. The CDR3: CSADPGQETQYF. The DNA for the CDR3 is TGCAGCGCTGACCCAGGGCAAGAGACCCAGTACTTC.

This chain joins TRBV29-1 and TRBJ1-1; D not resolved. CDR1 and CDR2 from the germline V gene are SQVTM and ANQGSEA. V was clipped by 6 bases and J by 1 base, with 15 bases between them. The CDR3 sequence is 14 residues long. The CDR3 nucleotides are TGCAGCGTCCGCGAGTCCGCACGGAACACTGAAGCTTTCTTT. Its protein product is CSVRESARNTEAFF.

This clonotype was seen ten or more times. V is TRBV3-1 and J is TRBJ1-2; D uncertain. Trimming removed 1 base at V and 1 base at J, with 7 bases between. The CDR3 totals 14 residues. Germline V gives CDR1 LGHDT, CDR2 YNNKEL (reference sequence). DNA for the CDR3: TGTGCCAGCAGCCAAGCGGCAGTTAACTATGGCTACACCTTC. Protein product: CASSQAAVNYGYTF.

This clonotype is termed medium-sized. The chain employs TRBV7-2 and TRBJ2-2; 7 bases are a match to TRBD1. Germline CDR1 reads SGHTA; CDR2 reads FQGNSA. CDR3 length: 14 residues. The trim removed 5 bases at V and 7 bases at J, leaving 7 bases unmatched. In DNA form, the CDR3 reads TGTGCCAGCAGCCCTAATAGGGGGCTCGGGGAGCTGTTTTTT. Translation: CASSPNRGLGELFF. The full variable domain, completed using reference TRBV7-2 and TRBJ2-2, is GAGVSQSPSNKVTEKGKDVELRCDPISGHTALYWYRQSLGQGLEFLIYFQGNSAPDKSGLPSDRFSAERTGGSVSTLTIQRTQQEDSAVYLCASSPNRGLGELFFGEGSRLTVL.

This clonotype was seen ten or more times. This sequence joins TRBV4-1 and TRBJ1-4; no clear D. V lost 0 bases to trimming and J lost 3 bases, with 14 bases between them. This CDR3 contains 17 residues. CDR1 and CDR2 from the germline V gene are MGHRA and YSYEKL. CDR3 in DNA: TGCGCCAGCAGCCAAGATCCCCTGCGTCGCGCTAATGAAAAACTGTTTTTT. It yields the protein CASSQDPLRRANEKLFF.

This clonotype was seen many times. V is TRBV5-1 and J is TRBJ1-5; no firm D call. Germline V CDR1 and CDR2: SGHRS, YFSETQ. This CDR3 spans 13 amino acids. The V end was cut by 4 bases, the J end by 10 bases, with 15 bases between. CDR3: CASSLNAEEPQHF. As DNA, the CDR3 is TGCGCCAGCAGCCTTAACGCGGAGGAACCCCAGCATTTT.

This clonotype was counted ten times or more. The genes are TRBV7-6 and TRBJ2-3; 8 bases match TRBD2. There are 15 residues in the CDR3. In germline, CDR1 is SGHVS, CDR2 FNYEAQ. The V segment lost 2 bases and the J segment 0 bases; nucleotides outside the gene matches: 1. The CDR3 DNA reads as TGTGCCAGCAGCTTACGGGGGGGTAGCACAGATACGCAGTATTTT. Amino acid sequence: CASSLRGGSTDTQYF.

This clonotype showed up many times. The chain has TRBV20-1 and TRBJ2-7, with D possibly TRBD1 on 6 matching bases. CDR1 DFQATT and CDR2 SNEGSKA come from the germline V gene (reference sequence). CDR3 length equals 14 residues. Trimming left V 0 bases short and J 0 bases short, with 9 bases between. CDR3 DNA: TGCAGTGCTAGAGATAGGGGACACTCCTACGAGCAGTACTTC. Its translation is CSARDRGHSYEQYF.

The table lists this clonotype with many counts. The CDR3 reads CASSGTGSFYEQYF. CDR3 nucleotide sequence: TGTGCCAGCAGCGGGACAGGGTCATTCTACGAGCAGTACTTC. The chain joins TRBV7-2 to TRBJ2-7; 9 nucleotides line up with TRBD1. The CDR3 consists of 14 residues. V lost 5 bases to trimming and J lost 3 bases; unmatched junction nucleotides: 5. In germline, CDR1 is SGHTA, CDR2 FQGNSA.

This clonotype was seen repeatedly, ten times or more. The rearrangement uses TRBV12-3 or TRBV12-4 and TRBJ1-1; D ambiguous. V was shortened by 7 bases and J by 3 bases, with 15 bases between the two germline ends. This CDR3 region has 14 residues. CDR3 protein: CASILKGRYTEAFF. The CDR3 DNA follows: TGTGCCAGCATCCTAAAAGGACGGTACACTGAAGCTTTCTTT.

In its sample, this clonotype was seen many times. This sequence joins TRBV29-1 and TRBJ2-7; 10 bases are shared with TRBD2. Germline CDR1 and CDR2: SQVTM and ANQGSEA. The CDR3 consists of 14 residues. The V segment lost 4 bases and the J segment 5 bases; nucleotides outside the gene matches: 8. CDR3 in amino acids: CSVALLAGAHEQYF. The CDR3 DNA follows: TGCAGCGTTGCACTTCTAGCGGGAGCCCACGAGCAGTACTTC.

In this sample, this clonotype turned up many times. The chain couples TRBV10-3 to TRBJ1-1, with D unresolved. The V end was cut by 3 bases, the J end by 3 bases, with 5 bases between. The CDR3 sequence is 12 residues long. The V gene's germline CDR1 is ENHRY and CDR2 SYGVKD. The CDR3 region has the DNA TGTGCCATCAGTGATAGATACACTGAAGCTTTCTTT. It specifies CAISDRYTEAFF.

The chain has TRBV12-3 or TRBV12-4 and TRBJ2-2, with 9 bases that match TRBD2. CDR3 size: 15 residues. The trim removed 3 bases at V and 4 bases at J, leaving 3 bases unmatched. The CDR3 spells CASSFSSGTTGELFF. The CDR3 DNA sequence: TGTGCCAGCAGTTTTTCTAGCGGGACCACCGGGGAGCTGTTTTTT.

This clonotype was counted at least ten times. DNA for the CDR3: TGTGCCAGCAGCTTCGGGACGGGTCCGGAGACCCAGTACTTC. It yields the protein CASSFGTGPETQYF. The chain has TRBV11-2 and TRBJ2-5; D tentatively fits TRBD1 or TRBD2 (5 bases each). Germline CDR1 is SGHAT and CDR2 is FQNNGV. The CDR3 extends over 14 amino acids. Between the trimmed V and J ends, which lost 3 bases and 5 bases, there was a span of 13 bases. Combining the CDR3 with reference TRBV11-2 and TRBJ2-5 gives the whole variable domain EAGVAQSPRYKIIEKRQSVAFWCNPISGHATLYWYQQILGQGPKLLIQFQNNGVVDDSQLPKDRFSAERLKGVDSTLKIQPAKLEDSAVYLCASSFGTGPETQYFGPGTRLLVL.

This clonotype has a count of ten or more. The chain carries TRBV10-2 and TRBJ1-2, with D perhaps matching TRBD1 (5 bases). Germline V gene lookup returns CDR1 WSHSY and CDR2 SAAADI. This CDR3 region has 12 residues. V lost 4 bases, J lost 8 bases, and 11 bases lay in between. The DNA for the CDR3 is TGCGCCAGCAGTGGACAGTTTGGGGGCTACACCTTC. Translating it yields CASSGQFGGYTF.

This clonotype was counted ten times or more. A read error may produce the germline difference seen at one junction end. The V gene is TRBV6-2 or TRBV6-3, the J gene TRBJ2-1; D is perhaps TRBD1 or TRBD2 (5 bases each). Per germline, CDR1 MNHEY and CDR2 SVGEGT. This CDR3 spans 14 amino acids. The CDR3 nucleotides are TGTGCCAGCAGTTTCCCCCCCACCCCCGGGACCTTGACCTTC. It specifies CASSFPPTPGTLTF.

The sample holds a few counts of this clonotype. The chain employs TRBV27 and TRBJ2-5; no clear D. The ends were cut back, 4 bases at V and 5 bases at J, with 23 bases in the middle. Germline CDR1 is MNHEY and CDR2 is SMNVEV (reference sequence). The CDR3 spans 17 residues. The CDR3: CASSSSPGPIPGETQYF. In DNA form, the CDR3 reads TGTGCCAGCAGTTCCTCACCTGGACCGATTCCCGGGGAGACCCAGTACTTC.

This clonotype was seen ten or more times. The V call is TRBV19, the J call TRBJ2-5; D is perhaps TRBD2 (5 bases). This CDR3 is 13 amino acids long. Trimming cost V 1 base and J 5 bases, with 8 bases left between them. The germline V gene has CDR1 LNHDA and CDR2 SQIVND (reference sequence). The CDR3 region is CASSIGGKETQYF. For the CDR3, the DNA is TGTGCCAGTAGTATAGGAGGGAAGGAGACCCAGTACTTC.

This clonotype was counted at least ten times. V usage is TRBV15 and J usage is TRBJ2-2; 7 positions match TRBD2. This CDR3 contains 17 residues. Germline V gives CDR1 LNHNV, CDR2 YYDKDF (reference sequence). The V segment lost 0 bases and the J segment 5 bases; nucleotides outside the gene matches: 9. The CDR3 spells CATSRDPPGGGTGELFF. CDR3 bases: TGTGCCACCAGCAGAGATCCCCCGGGGGGTGGAACCGGGGAGCTGTTTTTT.

This clonotype was seen repeatedly, ten times or more. The J gene is TRBJ2-1, the V gene TRBV10-2, with D tentatively TRBD2 (5 bases). The CDR3 runs 13 residues. CDR1 WSHSY and CDR2 SAAADI come from the germline V gene. Trimming shortened V by 6 bases and J by 7 bases, and 13 bases separated the two germline ends. The CDR3 DNA is TGCGCCAGCAGGAGCGGAGCGGCAAATGAGCAGTTCTTC. Its translation is CASRSGAANEQFF.